This T cell receptor beta chain was sequenced for a study of shared clonotypes between healthy human individuals. V gave up 4 bases and J gave up 3 bases; unmatched junction bases: 6. The germline V gene has CDR1 SGHTA and CDR2 FQGNSA. The CDR3 runs 14 residues. On this clone itself: Its antigen is undetermined.

Positive CCR7 selection of CD45RO-negative cells yielded the naive CD8 cells, and terminally differentiated effector memory CD45RA+ cells were excluded. Study outcomes and limitations: There were few donors, and this limited the genetic and exposure-history diversity represented. Relative to their counterparts shared across all four donors, non-shared clonotypes exhibited diminished generation probabilities.

Profiling relied on immunoSEQ multiplex PCR, and the TCRdb table lists in-frame clones only, not all of them. The sample contains some 2.1 million clones, just over 90% of which appear only once. The material sequenced was naive CD8+ T cells from PBMCs. The chain joins TRBV7-2 to TRBJ2-7; 7 bases agree with TRBD1. The TCR was taken from a young man in good health. Some clones in this sample may be carry-over from other donors' samples. CDR3 sequence: CASSSYRDSYEQYF. CDR3 coding DNA: TGTGCCAGCAGCTCTTACCGGGACAGCTACGAGCAGTACTTC.